This TCR beta chain was retrieved from a study of T cells in women clearing cervical HPV infection. Dot-blot hybridization genotyped cervical HPV amplified with MY09/MY11 PCR. immunoSEQ multiplex PCR used an average of roughly 1,300 ng genomic DNA. Sequencing used immunoSEQ multiplex PCR; TCRdb keeps in-frame clones, though not all of them. The sample table includes about 19,000 clones. The receptor was isolated from a woman aged 18-70 years with a cervical HPV16 infection that either progressed to CIN3+ or cleared (not recorded which). The sample consisted of blood buffy coat.

This chain's CDR3 is CASSPWDTNYGYTF. The sequenced part of the CDR3 DNA is TGTGCCAGCAGCCCCTGGGACACCAACTATGGC. The chain carries TRBV6-2 or TRBV6-3 and TRBJ1-2, with TRBD1 as a possible D gene (6 bases). Coverage ceases 3 residues before the CDR3 finishes, and the germline J gene fills in the end. Germline lookup yields CDR1 MNHEY and CDR2 SVGEGT. V dropped 6 bases and J dropped 2 bases, with 13 bases sitting between them. The CDR3 consists of 14 residues.